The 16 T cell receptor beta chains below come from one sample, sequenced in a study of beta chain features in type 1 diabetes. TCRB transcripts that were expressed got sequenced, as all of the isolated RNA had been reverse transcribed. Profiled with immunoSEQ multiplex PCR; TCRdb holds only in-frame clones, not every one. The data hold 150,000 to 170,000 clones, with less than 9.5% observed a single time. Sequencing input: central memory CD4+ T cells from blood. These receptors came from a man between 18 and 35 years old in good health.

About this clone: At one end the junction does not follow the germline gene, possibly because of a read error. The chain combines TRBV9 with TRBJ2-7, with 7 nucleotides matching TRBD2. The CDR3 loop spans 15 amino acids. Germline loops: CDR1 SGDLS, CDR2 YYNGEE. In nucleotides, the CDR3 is TGTGCCAGCAGCGGGGGGGGACTATCCTCCGACGAGCAGTACTTC. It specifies CASSGGGLSSDEQYF.

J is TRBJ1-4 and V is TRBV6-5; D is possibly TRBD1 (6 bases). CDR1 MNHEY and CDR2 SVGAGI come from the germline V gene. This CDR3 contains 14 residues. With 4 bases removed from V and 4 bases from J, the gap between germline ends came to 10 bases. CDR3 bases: TGTGCCAGCAGTTCACAGGGAAATAATGAAAAACTGTTTTTT. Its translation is CASSSQGNNEKLFF.

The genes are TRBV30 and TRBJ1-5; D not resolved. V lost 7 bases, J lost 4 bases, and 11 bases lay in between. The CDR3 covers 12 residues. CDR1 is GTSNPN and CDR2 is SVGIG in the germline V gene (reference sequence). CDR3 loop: CASSGKNQPQHF. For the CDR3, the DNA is TGTGCCTCATCGGGGAAGAATCAGCCCCAGCATTTT.

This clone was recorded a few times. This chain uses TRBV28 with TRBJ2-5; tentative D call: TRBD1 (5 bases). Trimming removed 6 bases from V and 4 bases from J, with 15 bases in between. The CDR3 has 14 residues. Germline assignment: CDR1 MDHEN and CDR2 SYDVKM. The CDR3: CASRLQGLPETQYF. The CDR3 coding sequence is TGTGCCAGCAGGCTTCAGGGCCTCCCAGAGACCCAGTACTTC.

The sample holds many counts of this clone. In nucleotides, the CDR3 is TGTGCCAGCCATCAGCGGCGCTCTGGAAACACCATATATTTT. It encodes CASHQRRSGNTIYF. The chain has TRBV7-9 and TRBJ1-3; no firm D call. The CDR3 totals 14 residues. The germline gives CDR1 SEHNR, CDR2 FQNEAQ (reference sequence). V was trimmed by 8 bases and J by 0 bases, leaving 11 bases between them. The full variable domain, its missing parts supplied by reference TRBV7-9 and TRBJ1-3, is DTGVSQNPRHKITKRGQNVTFRCDPISEHNRLYWYRQTLGQGPEFLTYFQNEAQLEKSRLLSDRFSAERPKGSFSTLEIQRTEQGDSAMYLCASHQRRSGNTIYFGEGSWLTVV.

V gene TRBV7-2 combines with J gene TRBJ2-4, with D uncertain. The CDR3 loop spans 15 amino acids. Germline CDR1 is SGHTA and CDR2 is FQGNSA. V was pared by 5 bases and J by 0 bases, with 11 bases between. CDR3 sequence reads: CASSPLRAAKNIQYF. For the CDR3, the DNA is TGTGCCAGCAGCCCGTTGAGAGCAGCCAAAAACATTCAGTACTTC.

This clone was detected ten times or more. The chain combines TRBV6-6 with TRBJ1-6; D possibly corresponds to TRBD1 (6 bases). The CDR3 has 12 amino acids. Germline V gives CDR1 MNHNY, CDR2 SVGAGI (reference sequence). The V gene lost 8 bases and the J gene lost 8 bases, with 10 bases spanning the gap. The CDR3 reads CASGGWYSPLHF. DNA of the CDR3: TGTGCCAGCGGGGGCTGGTATTCACCCCTCCACTTT.

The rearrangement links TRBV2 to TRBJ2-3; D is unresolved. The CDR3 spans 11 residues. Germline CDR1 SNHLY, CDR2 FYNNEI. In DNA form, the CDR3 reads TGTGGCGGTCGGTTCTCGGATACGCAGTATTTT. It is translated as CGGRFSDTQYF.

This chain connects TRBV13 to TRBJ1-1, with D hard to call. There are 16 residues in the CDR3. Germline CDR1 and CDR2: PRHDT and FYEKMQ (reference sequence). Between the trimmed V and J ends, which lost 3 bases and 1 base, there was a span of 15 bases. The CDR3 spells CASSFIRAAENTEAFF. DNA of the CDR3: TGTGCCAGCAGCTTTATTAGAGCCGCGGAGAACACTGAAGCTTTCTTT.

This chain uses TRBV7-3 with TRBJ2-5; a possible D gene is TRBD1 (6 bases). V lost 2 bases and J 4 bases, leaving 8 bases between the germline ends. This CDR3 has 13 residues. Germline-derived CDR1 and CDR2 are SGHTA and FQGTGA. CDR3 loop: CASSLQGLETQYF. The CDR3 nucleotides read TGTGCCAGCAGCTTACAGGGGTTAGAGACCCAGTACTTC.

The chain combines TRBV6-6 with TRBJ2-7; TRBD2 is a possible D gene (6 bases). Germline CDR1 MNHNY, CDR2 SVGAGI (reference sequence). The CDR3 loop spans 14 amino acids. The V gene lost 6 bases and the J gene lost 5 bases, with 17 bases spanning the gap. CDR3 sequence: CASSPPTSRHEQYF. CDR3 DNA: TGTGCCAGCAGCCCCCCGACTAGTCGCCACGAGCAGTACTTC.

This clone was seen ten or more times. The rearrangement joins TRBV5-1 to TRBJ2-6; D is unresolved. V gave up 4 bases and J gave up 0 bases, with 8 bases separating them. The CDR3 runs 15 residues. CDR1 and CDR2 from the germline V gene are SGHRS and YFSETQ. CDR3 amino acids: CASSPISSGANVLTF. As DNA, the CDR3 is TGCGCCAGCAGCCCCATTAGCTCTGGGGCCAACGTCCTGACTTTC.

Here the CDR3 reads CASSFLAGVTITQYF. The CDR3, as DNA: TGTGCCAGCAGTTTCCTAGCGGGAGTCACCATTACGCAGTATTTT. The chain has TRBV28 and TRBJ2-3; 10 bases line up with TRBD2. This CDR3 region has 15 residues. Germline CDR1 is MDHEN and CDR2 is SYDVKM. V shed 3 bases, J shed 8 bases, and the junction held 8 bases outside the gene matches.

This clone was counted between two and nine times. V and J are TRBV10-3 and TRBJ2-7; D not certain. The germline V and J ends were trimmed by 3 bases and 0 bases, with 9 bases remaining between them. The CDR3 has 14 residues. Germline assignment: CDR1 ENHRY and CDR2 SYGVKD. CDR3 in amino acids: CAISDFGNSYEQYF. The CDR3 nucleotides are TGTGCCATCAGTGACTTCGGTAACTCCTACGAGCAGTACTTC.

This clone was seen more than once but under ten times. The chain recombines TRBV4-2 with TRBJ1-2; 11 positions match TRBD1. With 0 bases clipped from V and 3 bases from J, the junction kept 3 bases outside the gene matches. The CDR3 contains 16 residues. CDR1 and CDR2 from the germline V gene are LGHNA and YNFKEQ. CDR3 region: CASSQDRGQGDYGYTF. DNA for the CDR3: TGTGCCAGCAGCCAAGATCGGGGACAGGGGGACTATGGCTACACCTTC.

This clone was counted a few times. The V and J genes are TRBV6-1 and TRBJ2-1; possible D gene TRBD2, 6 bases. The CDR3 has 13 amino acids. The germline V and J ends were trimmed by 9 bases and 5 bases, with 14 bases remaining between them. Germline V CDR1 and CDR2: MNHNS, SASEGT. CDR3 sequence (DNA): TGTGCCAGTGCGGAGCGGGCGAACAATGAGCAGTTCTTC. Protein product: CASAERANNEQFF.